This T cell receptor beta chain derives from a study of T-cell memory formation after mild COVID-19. Overall study context: TCR clusters showed largely donor specificity.

The study, taken as a whole, reports: Some SARS-CoV-2-responding clones were already detected in memory before infection.

It was 5'RACE with constant-segment primers that produced the TCR alpha and TCR beta cDNA libraries, which carried sample barcodes and UMIs. MiXCR was run by TCRdb on the 5' RACE reads, yielding one entry per CDR3 protein. The repertoire includes fewer than 350,000 distinct CDR3 sequences, 8% to 9% of them detected once, and under 25% sits in the top ten. This clonotype showed up many times. Its antigen is still unknown. Per germline, CDR1 KGHDR and CDR2 SFDVKD. V was trimmed by 1 base and J by 10 bases, leaving 9 bases between them. The CDR3 has 13 amino acids. The genes are TRBV24-1 and TRBJ2-2; D may be TRBD1 (6 bases). The sequenced sample consisted of PBMCs or a T cell subset sorted from them (not recorded which). The sequence was obtained from a man aged 18 to 30 who had mild COVID-19 (a few samples of this study predate the infection). Cell type and time point are not known. This chain's CDR3 is CATSDLQGVELFF. CDR3 coding DNA: TGTGCCACCAGTGATTTACAGGGTGTGGAGCTGTTTTTT.